This T cell receptor beta chain emerged from a study of T-cell reconstitution after alpha-beta-depleted transplantation in children. Preparing the TCRbeta library involved the use of unique molecular identifiers. TCRdb processed the PCR reads anew with MiXCR; each CDR3 protein has one entry. The table records approximately 240,000 distinct CDR3 sequences, around 8.9% of them present only once. Trimming shortened V by 0 bases and J by 0 bases, and 19 bases separated the two germline ends. The germline V gene encodes CDR1 SGHRS and CDR2 YFSETQ. The CDR3 length is 18 residues. This clonotype was recorded at least ten times.

This material consisted of PBMCs from the stem cell graft donor, taken from the stem cell graft. The clonotype comes from a human donor who donated a stem cell graft to a child with SCID. This chain joins TRBV5-1 and TRBJ2-7; perhaps TRBD1 as D (6 bases). This CDR3 is CASSLGPATGLASYEQYF. Written as DNA, the CDR3 is TGCGCCAGCAGCTTGGGCCCCGCAACAGGGTTGGCCTCCTACGAGCAGTACTTC.